This T cell receptor beta chain appears in the sequencing data of a study of blood T cell repertoires in COVID-19. Methods used by the authors: Scientists estimated how many nucleated cells there were by amplifying reference gene primers. Using immunoSEQ multiplex PCR, the repertoire was profiled, and TCRdb retains in-frame clones only, with some absent. That table is the source of V, J and clone size, and D and trimming were worked out from the DNA. The repertoire holds 90,000 to 110,000 clones, with roughly 76% as singletons. CDR3 length equals 15 residues. Unmatched junction bases numbered 7, after V lost 4 bases and J lost 6 bases. The V gene's germline CDR1 is SGHRS and CDR2 YFSETQ.

The chain links TRBV5-1 to TRBJ2-2; 9 nucleotides align to TRBD1. This TCR was recovered from a woman in her 70s with acute or convalescent COVID-19. The sequencing input was peripheral blood. In nucleotides, the CDR3 is TGCGCCAGCAGCCAGGGACAGGGCCCGGCCGGGGAGCTGTTTTTT. It specifies CASSQGQGPAGELFF. Based on the CDR3 plus reference TRBV5-1 and TRBJ2-2, the full variable domain is KAGVTQTPRYLIKTRGQQVTLSCSPISGHRSVSWYQQTPGQGLQFLFEYFSETQRNKGNFPGRFSGRQFSNSRSEMNVSTLELGDSALYLCASSQGQGPAGELFFGEGSRLTVL.